The T cell receptor (beta chain) described here comes from a study of OX40 agonist ivuxolimab in advanced cancers. With respect to the entire study: Ivuxolimab was a fully human IgG2 agonistic monoclonal antibody targeting the costimulatory receptor OX40 (CD134). Intravenous ivuxolimab was administered to patients every 2 weeks at six dose levels: 0.01, 0.1, 0.3, 1.5, 3 and 10 mg/kg. Of the approximately 50 dose-escalation patients, hepatocellular carcinoma was present in about 19, melanoma in some 15, renal cell carcinoma in 9 and head and neck cancer in 9. In the dose-escalation cohort, around four fifths of patients were male, and the mean age was roughly 60 years, with a range of 23 to 79. Prior anti-PD-1, anti-PD-L1 or anti-CTLA-4 therapy was permitted, and checkpoint inhibitors had been received by under 50% of dose-escalation patients. Partial responses occurred in three dose-escalation patients: two with cutaneous melanoma and one with hepatocellular carcinoma. Peripheral TCRbeta sequencing was intended to test whether TCR sequence diversity was altered and clonal T-cell expansion was caused by ivuxolimab. The paper reports the monotherapy dose-escalation portion (N of about 47 patients) of the phase I ivuxolimab trial. Here is what the overall study found, with its caveats: In the 0.1-3.0 mg/kg groups, partial responders had among the lowest normalized peripheral clonal expansion, particularly in CD8+ T cells. The antigen specificity of the peripheral T cells that underwent clonal expansion was not determined. After ivuxolimab, more expanded clones were found on average in CD8+ T cells than in CD4+ T cells. At doses from 0.1 to 3.0 mg/kg, clonal expansion was seen in both CD4+ and CD8+ blood T cells between baseline and week 6. Low levels of normalized T-cell clonal expansion were also shown by some nonresponding patients.

The CDR3, from cysteine to phenylalanine, totals 15 residues. Of the read, only the CDR3 DNA is kept; its 45 bases are in frame from base 1. V loses 3 bases at its end and J loses 2 bases; junction bases beyond the gene matches: 2. The germline V gene (reference sequence) supplies CDR1 SGHNT and CDR2 YYREEE. For sequencing of the TCRbeta CDR3 region, genomic DNA was extracted from the sorted cells. The immunoSEQ Assay was used for sequencing of TCRbeta CDR3 regions. In its TCRdb copy, this immuneACCESS table keeps in-frame sequences only and misses some clones. Where compared with another copy, unresolved V genes explain less than half of these, and the others have no known cause. Across this sample there are some 97,000 clones, with approximately 90% seen only once. The top ten clonotypes cover approximately 0.58% of the sample. A word on this clone: The specificity of this receptor is unknown. No quality values exist for individual bases; no much larger clone is one base distant.

The trial excluded patients who had a history of autoimmune disease or who were on systemic immunosuppression. Peripheral blood for TCR sequencing was collected from all dose cohorts at baseline, on cycle 4 day 1, and on cycle 7 day 1. Samples came from an open-label, multicenter, first-in-human phase I dose-escalation trial of ivuxolimab. The trial enrolled adults with locally advanced or metastatic head and neck squamous cell, hepatocellular, melanoma or renal cell carcinoma. Before TCR sequencing, CD4+ T cells and CD8+ T cells were sorted from peripheral blood as separate populations. The TCR sequence derives from an adult with an advanced solid tumor such as melanoma, head and neck, liver or kidney cancer. This sequence uses TRBV5-4 and TRBJ2-2; TRBD2 matches 9 bases in the middle. The sequences come from CD4+ or CD8+ T cells sorted from blood, collected in a trial of the OX40 agonist ivuxolimab. This receptor has the CDR3 CASSSSGVNTGELFF. The DNA is TGTGCCAGCAGCTCTAGCGGGGTTAACACCGGGGAGCTGTTTTTT. When the CDR3 is completed using the reference TRBV5-4 and TRBJ2-2 genes on either side, the full variable domain is ETGVTQSPTHLIKTRGQQVTLRCSSQSGHNTVSWYQQALGQGPQFIFQYYREEENGRGNFPPRFSGLQFPNYSSELNVNALELDDSALYLCASSSSGVNTGELFFGEGSRLTVL.